Presented here are 32 T cell receptor beta chains from one specimen sequenced in a study of T cell responses to AZD1222 COVID-19 vaccine. The assay was immunoSEQ multiplex PCR, and TCRdb's table has in-frame clones only and misses some. The data hold some 130,000 clones, with about 93% observed a single time. Source: peripheral blood, taken on day 0 of AZD1222 vaccination. The source is an adult in good health.

The V call is TRBV27, the J call TRBJ1-2; D is undetermined. V was clipped by 5 bases and J by 0 bases, with 7 bases between them. The CDR3 extends over 13 amino acids. Germline CDR1 and CDR2: MNHEY and SMNVEV (reference sequence). The CDR3 nucleotides read TGTGCCAGCAGTCGCGAAGCTAACTATGGCTACACCTTC. Its translation: CASSREANYGYTF.

The rearrangement links TRBV11-3 to TRBJ2-7, with D possibly matching TRBD1 (6 bases). The CDR3 runs 13 residues. The germline gives CDR1 SGHNT, CDR2 YENEEA. V was cut by 8 bases and J by 1 base, with 12 bases left in between. The CDR3 region is CASSQGGSYEQYF. CDR3 coding DNA: TGTGCCAGCTCACAGGGTGGGTCCTACGAGCAGTACTTC.

The V gene is TRBV4-1, the J gene TRBJ2-7; 8 nucleotides match TRBD2. The CDR3 covers 16 residues. Trimming cost V 4 bases and J 0 bases; bases outside gene matches: 8. Germline CDR1 MGHRA, CDR2 YSYEKL. The CDR3 DNA reads TGCGCCAGCAGCCCTTCCCCTACTAGCGGCTCCTACGAGCAGTACTTC. This codes for CASSPSPTSGSYEQYF.

In DNA, the CDR3 is TGCGCCAGCAGCCAAGACGAGACTAGATTGAGAGGCGAGCAGTACTTC. Translating it yields CASSQDETRLRGEQYF. The rearrangement links TRBV4-3 to TRBJ2-7, with TRBD2 as a possible D gene (6 bases). CDR3 size: 16 residues. Germline assignment: CDR1 LGHNA and CDR2 YSLEER. V dropped 0 bases and J dropped 6 bases, with 18 bases sitting between them.

The V gene is TRBV19, the J gene TRBJ1-2, with TRBD1 as a possible D gene (6 bases). The V gene's germline CDR1 is LNHDA and CDR2 SQIVND (reference sequence). Trimming pared 2 bases from V and 8 bases from J, leaving 15 bases between. The CDR3 length is 14 residues. The CDR3 loop reads CASSIISGGGGYTF. CDR3 coding DNA: TGTGCCAGTAGTATAATTTCCGGGGGCGGCGGCTACACCTTC.

The chain links TRBV4-1 to TRBJ1-5; D remains ambiguous. V was cut by 0 bases and J by 3 bases, with 6 bases left in between. The CDR3 contains 14 residues. CDR1 and CDR2 (germline): MGHRA, YSYEKL. As DNA, the CDR3 is TGCGCCAGCAGCCAAGATTCGACCAATCAGCCCCAGCATTTT. It encodes CASSQDSTNQPQHF.

This clone was recorded once. The chain carries TRBV28 and TRBJ1-1; 9 bases agree with TRBD1. Germline V gene data show CDR1 as MDHEN and CDR2 as SYDVKM. V lost 5 bases to trimming and J lost 6 bases; unmatched junction nucleotides: 10. The length of the CDR3 is 15 residues. CDR3 DNA: TGTGCCAGCAGTCTCCTGGGACAGGGAGTTCCTGAAGCTTTCTTT. It specifies CASSLLGQGVPEAFF.

The chain combines TRBV29-1 with TRBJ1-1; 11 bases align to TRBD1. V dropped 6 bases and J dropped 4; count of bases not matched to a gene: 1. This CDR3 is 12 amino acids long. Germline assignment: CDR1 SQVTM and CDR2 ANQGSEA. The CDR3 reads CSVDRGRTEAFF. The CDR3, as DNA: TGCAGCGTGGACAGGGGGCGCACTGAAGCTTTCTTT. The whole variable domain, filled in from reference TRBV29-1 and TRBJ1-1, reads SAVISQKPSRDICQRGTSLTIQCQVDSQVTMMFWYRQQPGQSLTLIATANQGSEATYESGFVIDKFPISRPNLTFSTLTVSNMSPEDSSIYLCSVDRGRTEAFFGQGTRLTVV.

The chain joins TRBV4-1 to TRBJ1-2; TRBD1 matches 7 bases. Germline lookup yields CDR1 MGHRA and CDR2 YSYEKL. The CDR3 loop spans 15 amino acids. V gave up 1 base and J gave up 4 bases; unmatched junction bases: 6. CDR3 coding DNA: TGCGCCAGCAGCCAAGGGATGACAGGGTTCTATGGCTACACCTTC. Protein sequence: CASSQGMTGFYGYTF.

This chain connects TRBV4-2 to TRBJ2-2; TRBD2 matches at 11 bases. Germline-derived CDR1 and CDR2 are LGHNA and YNFKEQ. The CDR3 has 17 residues. V lost 1 base, J lost 3 bases, and 4 bases stayed unmatched. The CDR3 DNA reads TGTGCCAGCAGCCAAGCGGGGACTAGCGGAGACACCGGGGAGCTGTTTTTT. It is translated as CASSQAGTSGDTGELFF.

The chain couples TRBV10-2 to TRBJ2-6; D gene ambiguous. The CDR3 consists of 14 residues. Trimming stripped 6 bases from V and 0 bases from J, with 6 bases between. Germline V gene data show CDR1 as WSHSY and CDR2 as SAAADI. The CDR3 sequence: CASRLASGANVLTF. The CDR3 DNA is TGCGCCAGCAGGCTCGCCTCTGGGGCCAACGTCCTGACTTTC.

The rearrangement links TRBV27 to TRBJ1-6; TRBD1 agrees at 9 bases. After removal of 6 bases from V and 16 bases from J, the junction contained 10 bases not matched to a gene. CDR1 is MNHEY and CDR2 is SMNVEV in the germline V gene (reference sequence). The CDR3 is 13 residues long. Here the CDR3 reads CASSYQQGASLHF. The CDR3 DNA reads TGTGCCAGCAGCTACCAACAGGGGGCCTCTCTCCACTTT.

This clone was counted a few times. The chain recombines TRBV6-5 with TRBJ2-2, with D perhaps TRBD2 (6 bases). This CDR3 contains 14 residues. Per germline, CDR1 MNHEY and CDR2 SVGAGI. V dropped 0 bases and J dropped 6 bases, with 8 bases sitting between them. In DNA, the CDR3 is TGTGCCAGCAGTTACTCGGAGGGTTCCGGGGAGCTGTTTTTT. Protein: CASSYSEGSGELFF.

This chain connects TRBV14 to TRBJ2-2, with D possibly TRBD1 on 6 matching bases. The CDR3 consists of 16 residues. Looked up from germline, CDR1 is SGHDN and CDR2 is FVKESK. V was trimmed by 2 bases and J by 6 bases, leaving 16 bases between them. In nucleotides, the CDR3 is TGTGCCAGCAGCCAAACAGGGTTTTCGGATCCCGGGGAGCTGTTTTTT. Its translation is CASSQTGFSDPGELFF. Full variable domain (outside the CDR3, taken from reference TRBV14 and TRBJ2-2): EAGVTQFPSHSVIEKGQTVTLRCDPISGHDNLYWYRRVMGKEIKFLLHFVKESKQDESGMPNNRFLAERTGGTYSTLKVQPAELEDSGVYFCASSQTGFSDPGELFFGEGSRLTVL.

The CDR3 sequence is CASSQGPMNTEAFF. CDR3 nucleotides: TGCGCCAGCAGCCAAGGACCGATGAACACTGAAGCTTTCTTT. The V and J genes are TRBV4-1 and TRBJ1-1; D not resolved. The germline V gene has CDR1 MGHRA and CDR2 YSYEKL. The CDR3 totals 14 residues. Trimming cost V 1 base and J 0 bases, with 6 bases left between them.

The rearrangement joins TRBV5-1 to TRBJ1-4, with D hard to call. The CDR3 consists of 14 residues. The V and J ends lost 5 bases and 0 bases respectively, with 8 bases between them. Germline CDR1 is SGHRS and CDR2 is YFSETQ. CDR3 sequence: CASSLTATNEKLFF. CDR3 in DNA: TGCGCCAGCAGTCTAACGGCAACTAATGAAAAACTGTTTTTT. Together with reference TRBV5-1 and TRBJ1-4, the CDR3 gives the full variable domain: KAGVTQTPRYLIKTRGQQVTLSCSPISGHRSVSWYQQTPGQGLQFLFEYFSETQRNKGNFPGRFSGRQFSNSRSEMNVSTLELGDSALYLCASSLTATNEKLFFGSGTQLSVL.

J is TRBJ2-3 and V is TRBV7-2; D possibly corresponds to TRBD2 (5 bases). Germline assignment: CDR1 SGHTA and CDR2 FQGNSA. V was shortened by 3 bases and J by 6 bases, with 28 bases between the two germline ends. This CDR3 spans 19 amino acids. Here the CDR3 DNA reads TGTGCCAGCAGCTTGAGTACCCTAGAGGGTGTGGGAACGGGCGATACGCAGTATTTT. As protein: CASSLSTLEGVGTGDTQYF.

As DNA, the CDR3 is TGTGCCAGCAGACTTGGAGGACCTTACACTGAAGCTTTCTTT. Translated: CASRLGGPYTEAFF. The chain couples TRBV7-2 to TRBJ1-1; no clear D gene. This CDR3 is built from 14 residues. Germline assignment: CDR1 SGHTA and CDR2 FQGNSA. Trimming left V 6 bases short and J 3 bases short, with 14 bases between.

This chain joins TRBV5-4 and TRBJ1-1, with D unresolved. This CDR3 spans 13 amino acids. Germline V gene lookup returns CDR1 SGHNT and CDR2 YYREEE (reference sequence). The V gene lost 0 bases and the J gene lost 10 bases, with 13 bases spanning the gap. The CDR3 loop reads CASSLEGGELAFF. CDR3 DNA: TGTGCCAGCAGCTTGGAGGGTGGGGAACTAGCTTTCTTT.

The chain couples TRBV6-5 to TRBJ1-1; TRBD1 might be the D (5 bases). Germline V gene sequence: CDR1 MNHEY, CDR2 SVGAGI. The CDR3 spans 13 residues. The ends were cut back, 4 bases at V and 5 bases at J, with 11 bases in the middle. CDR3 residues: CASSFGRGTEAFF. The CDR3 nucleotides read TGTGCCAGCAGTTTCGGAAGGGGTACTGAAGCTTTCTTT.

This chain links TRBV10-3 with TRBJ2-7, with D perhaps matching TRBD2 (6 bases). The CDR3 has 16 residues. From germline, CDR1 is ENHRY and CDR2 SYGVKD. The V and J ends lost 1 base and 4 bases respectively, with 17 bases between them. This chain's CDR3 is CAISEFAEGRGYEQYF. Here the CDR3 DNA reads TGTGCCATCAGTGAGTTTGCGGAGGGGCGCGGGTACGAGCAGTACTTC.

This sequence joins TRBV28 and TRBJ2-1, with TRBD2 matching over 10 bases. The germline gives CDR1 MDHEN, CDR2 SYDVKM. Losses at the gene ends were 6 bases for V and 7 bases for J; bases not matched to a gene: 6. This CDR3 is built from 14 residues. The CDR3 reads CASRITTSGNEQFF. The DNA of the CDR3 is TGTGCCAGCAGAATAACGACTAGCGGGAATGAGCAGTTCTTC.

The rearrangement joins TRBV5-1 to TRBJ1-1; maybe TRBD1 (5 bases). The CDR3 contains 16 residues. V lost 3 bases and J lost 1, with 16 bases in between. Germline CDR1 SGHRS, CDR2 YFSETQ. CDR3 sequence: CASSWGSRGGNTEAFF. CDR3 DNA sequence: TGCGCCAGCAGCTGGGGGTCACGAGGCGGGAACACTGAAGCTTTCTTT.

V and J are TRBV30 and TRBJ2-5; possible D gene TRBD2, 5 bases. Trimming took 3 bases from V and 2 from J, leaving 10 bases between them. Germline V gene data show CDR1 as GTSNPN and CDR2 as SVGIG (reference sequence). The CDR3 totals 13 residues. CDR3 bases: TGTGCCTGGAGCCGGGGAAATCAAGAGACCCAGTACTTC. Amino acid sequence: CAWSRGNQETQYF.

V gene TRBV5-5 combines with J gene TRBJ1-2; D is unresolved. Germline CDR1 SGHKS, CDR2 YYEKEE (reference sequence). Trimming removed 1 base at V and 4 bases at J, with 11 bases between. This CDR3 comprises 14 residues. The DNA of the CDR3 is TGTGCCAGCAGCTTGCGACTAGGTGGCTATGGCTACACCTTC. It encodes CASSLRLGGYGYTF.

The J gene is TRBJ1-3, the V gene TRBV11-1; no reliable D call. The CDR3 spans 13 residues. The germline V and J ends were trimmed by 4 bases and 2 bases, with 6 bases remaining between them. Per germline, CDR1 SGHAT and CDR2 FQDESV (reference sequence). CDR3 region: CASSSDTGNTIYF. CDR3 DNA: TGTGCCAGCAGCTCAGACACTGGAAACACCATATATTTT. Full variable domain (outside the CDR3, taken from reference TRBV11-1 and TRBJ1-3): EAEVAQSPRYKITEKSQAVAFWCDPISGHATLYWYRQILGQGPELLVQFQDESVVDDSQLPKDRFSAERLKGVDSTLKIQPAELGDSAMYLCASSSDTGNTIYFGEGSWLTVV.

The sample holds one count of this clone. CDR3 amino acids: CASSAPGPNSPLHF. The CDR3 DNA reads TGTGCCAGCAGCGCCCCGGGACCGAATTCACCCCTCCACTTT. V usage is TRBV9 and J usage is TRBJ1-6; D is perhaps TRBD1 (5 bases). The germline V gene encodes CDR1 SGDLS and CDR2 YYNGEE. The CDR3 has 14 amino acids. V gave up 3 bases and J gave up 7 bases, with 11 bases separating them.

V usage is TRBV7-9 and J usage is TRBJ1-4; D gene unclear. CDR3 size: 12 residues. Germline CDR1 reads SEHNR; CDR2 reads FQNEAQ (reference sequence). Trimming pared 5 bases from V and 7 bases from J, leaving 8 bases between. This CDR3 reads CASSNPREKLFF. The DNA for the CDR3 is TGTGCCAGCAGCAATCCCCGTGAAAAACTGTTTTTT.

This chain links TRBV27 with TRBJ1-1; tentative D call: TRBD1 (5 bases). Per the germline V gene, CDR1 is MNHEY and CDR2 is SMNVEV (reference sequence). Trimming pared 4 bases from V and 0 bases from J, leaving 12 bases between. The CDR3 loop spans 15 amino acids. In nucleotides, the CDR3 is TGTGCCAGCAGTTGGAAGGGGCAGCTGAACACTGAAGCTTTCTTT. Its translation is CASSWKGQLNTEAFF.

J is TRBJ2-1 and V is TRBV9, with 11 nucleotides matching TRBD2. CDR3 length: 16 residues. Trimming removed 0 bases from V and 4 bases from J; junction bases left unmatched: 3. CDR1 SGDLS and CDR2 YYNGEE come from the germline V gene. CDR3 coding DNA: TGTGCCAGCAGCGTAGAACTAGCGGGGGCTTACAATGAGCAGTTCTTC. It translates to CASSVELAGAYNEQFF. The full variable domain, in which reference TRBV9 and TRBJ2-1 provide the parts outside the CDR3, is DSGVTQTPKHLITATGQRVTLRCSPRSGDLSVYWYQQSLDQGLQFLIQYYNGEERAKGNILERFSAQQFPDLHSELNLSSLELGDSALYFCASSVELAGAYNEQFFGPGTRLTVL.

This sequence joins TRBV11-2 and TRBJ1-1; D is unresolved. This CDR3 spans 13 amino acids. The germline V and J ends were trimmed by 1 base and 6 bases, with 9 bases remaining between them. The germline V gene has CDR1 SGHAT and CDR2 FQNNGV. The CDR3 loop is CASSLVRAAEAFF. CDR3 nucleotide sequence: TGTGCCAGCAGCTTAGTCCGGGCTGCTGAAGCTTTCTTT.

This chain uses TRBV6-5 with TRBJ2-4; 9 positions match TRBD1. Germline values: CDR1 MNHEY, CDR2 SVGAGI. Losses at the gene ends were 5 bases for V and 9 bases for J; bases not matched to a gene: 11. CDR3 size: 15 residues. The CDR3 region is CASSINRGRDSIQYF. CDR3 sequence (DNA): TGTGCCAGCAGTATAAACAGGGGGCGCGATTCCATTCAGTACTTC.